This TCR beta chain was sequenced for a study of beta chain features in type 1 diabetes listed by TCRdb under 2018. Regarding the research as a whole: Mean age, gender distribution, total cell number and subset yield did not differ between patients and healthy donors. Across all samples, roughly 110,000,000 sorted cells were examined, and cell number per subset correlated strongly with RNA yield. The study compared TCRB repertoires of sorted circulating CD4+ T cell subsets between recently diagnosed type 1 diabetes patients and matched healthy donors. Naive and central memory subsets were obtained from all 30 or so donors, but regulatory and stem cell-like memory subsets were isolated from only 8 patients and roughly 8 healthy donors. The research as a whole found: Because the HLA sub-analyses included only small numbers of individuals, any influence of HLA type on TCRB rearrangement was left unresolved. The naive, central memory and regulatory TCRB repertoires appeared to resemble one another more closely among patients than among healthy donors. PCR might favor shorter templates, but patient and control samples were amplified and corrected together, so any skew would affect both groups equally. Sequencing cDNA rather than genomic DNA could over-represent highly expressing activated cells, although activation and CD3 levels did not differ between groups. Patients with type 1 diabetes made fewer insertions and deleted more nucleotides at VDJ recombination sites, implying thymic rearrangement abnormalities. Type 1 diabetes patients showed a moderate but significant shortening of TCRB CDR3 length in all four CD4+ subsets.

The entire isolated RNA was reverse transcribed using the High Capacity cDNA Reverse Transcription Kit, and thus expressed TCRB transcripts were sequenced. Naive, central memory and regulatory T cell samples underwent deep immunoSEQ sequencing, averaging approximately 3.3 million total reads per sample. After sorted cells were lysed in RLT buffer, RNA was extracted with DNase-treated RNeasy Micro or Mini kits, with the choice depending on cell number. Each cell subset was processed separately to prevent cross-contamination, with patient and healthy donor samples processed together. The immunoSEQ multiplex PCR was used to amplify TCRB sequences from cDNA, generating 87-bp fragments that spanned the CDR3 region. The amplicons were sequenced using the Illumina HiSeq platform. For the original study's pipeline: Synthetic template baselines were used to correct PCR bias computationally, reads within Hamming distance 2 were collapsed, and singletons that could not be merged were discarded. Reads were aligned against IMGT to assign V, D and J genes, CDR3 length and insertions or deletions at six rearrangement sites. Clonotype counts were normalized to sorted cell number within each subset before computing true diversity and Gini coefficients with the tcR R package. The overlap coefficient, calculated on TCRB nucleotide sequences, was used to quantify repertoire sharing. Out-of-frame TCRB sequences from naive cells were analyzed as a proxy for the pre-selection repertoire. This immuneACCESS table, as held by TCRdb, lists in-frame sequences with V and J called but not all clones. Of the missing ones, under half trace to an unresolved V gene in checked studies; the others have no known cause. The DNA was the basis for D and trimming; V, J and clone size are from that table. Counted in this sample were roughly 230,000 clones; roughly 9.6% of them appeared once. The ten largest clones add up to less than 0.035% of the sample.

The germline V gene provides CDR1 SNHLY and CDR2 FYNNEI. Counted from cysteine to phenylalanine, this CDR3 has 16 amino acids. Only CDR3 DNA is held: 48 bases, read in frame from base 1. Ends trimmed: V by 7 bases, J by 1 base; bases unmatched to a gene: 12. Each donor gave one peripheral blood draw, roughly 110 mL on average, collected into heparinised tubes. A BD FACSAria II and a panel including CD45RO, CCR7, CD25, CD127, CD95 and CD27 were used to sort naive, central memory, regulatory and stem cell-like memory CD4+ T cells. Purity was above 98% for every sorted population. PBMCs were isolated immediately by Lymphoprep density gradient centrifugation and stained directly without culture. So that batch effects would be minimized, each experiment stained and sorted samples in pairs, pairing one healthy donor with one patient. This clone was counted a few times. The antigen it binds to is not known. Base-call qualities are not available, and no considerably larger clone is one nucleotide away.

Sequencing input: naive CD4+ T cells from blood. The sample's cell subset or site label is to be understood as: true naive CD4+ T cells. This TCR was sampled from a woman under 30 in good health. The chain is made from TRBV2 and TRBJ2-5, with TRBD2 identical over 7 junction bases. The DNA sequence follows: TGTGCCAGCAACGAAGTTAGTAGCGGGCCCCAAGAGACCCAGTACTTC. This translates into CASNEVSSGPQETQYF. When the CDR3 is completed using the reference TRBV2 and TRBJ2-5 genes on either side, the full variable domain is EPEVTQTPSHQVTQMGQEVILRCVPISNHLYFYWYRQILGQKVEFLVSFYNNEISEKSEIFDDQFSVERPDGSNFTLKIRSTKLEDSAMYFCASNEVSSGPQETQYFGPGTRLLVL.